These T cell receptor beta chains were read from a single sample in a study of blood T cell repertoires in COVID-19. The repertoire was sequenced with immunoSEQ multiplex PCR; TCRdb's copy has only in-frame clones and lacks some. The sample records roughly 91,000 clones, roughly 80% being singletons. The source material was peripheral blood. The receptors originated from a man in his 70s with acute or convalescent COVID-19. The CDR3 runs from the conserved cysteine through the conserved F or W. D genes are given only for firm matches. Only part of the rows carry a size: once, few, many, or a class if the clone is expanded.

V: TRBV10-3; J: TRBJ1-2; length: 15; size: once; D: TRBD1; DNA: TGTGCCATCAAGTTGGGACAGGGAGCTAACTATGGCTACACCTTC; CDR3: CAIKLGQGANYGYTF
V: TRBV10-2; J: TRBJ1-1; length: 12; size: -; D: -; DNA: TGCGCCAGCAGGACAGGGAACACTGAAGCTTTCTTT; CDR3: CASRTGNTEAFF
V: TRBV7-3; J: TRBJ2-2; length: 12; size: few; D: -; DNA: TGTGCCAGCAGCATTGGACAGGGGGAGCTGTTTTTT; CDR3: CASSIGQGELFF
V: TRBV5-1; J: TRBJ2-3; length: 20; size: once; D: TRBD2; DNA: TGCGCCAGCAGCCTGACCCCGACTAGCGGGGGCGGGTTTAGCACAGATACGCAGTATTTT; CDR3: CASSLTPTSGGGFSTDTQYF
V: TRBV5-4; J: TRBJ2-7; length: 15; size: -; D: TRBD1; DNA: TGTGCCAGCAGCCGCCAGACAGGGAACTTCTACGAGCAGTACTTC; CDR3: CASSRQTGNFYEQYF
V: TRBV11-3; J: TRBJ2-1; length: 13; size: -; D: -; DNA: TGTGCCAGCAGCCCAGGAGGTTCCAATGAGCAGTTCTTC; CDR3: CASSPGGSNEQFF
V: TRBV5-1; J: TRBJ2-2; length: 17; size: few; D: TRBD2; DNA: TGCGCCAGCAGCTTGGGATTCAGCGGGGGCCCTGGCGGGGAGCTGTTTTTT; CDR3: CASSLGFSGGPGGELFF
V: TRBV2; J: TRBJ1-4; length: 13; size: -; D: -; DNA: TGTGCCAGCAGTGGTCGTAGAGGTGAAAAACTGTTTTTT; CDR3: CASSGRRGEKLFF
V: TRBV29-1; J: TRBJ1-1; length: 13; size: -; D: TRBD1; DNA: TGCAGCGCCCCGGACAGGGGAGACACTGAAGCTTTCTTT; CDR3: CSAPDRGDTEAFF
V: TRBV7-9; J: TRBJ2-7; length: 14; size: -; D: -; DNA: TGTGCCAGCAGCCGAGAGGGACACTCCTACGAGCAGTACTTC; CDR3: CASSREGHSYEQYF
V: TRBV4-1; J: TRBJ1-5; length: 14; size: once; D: TRBD1; DNA: TGCGCCAGCAGCCTGGGACAGGATAATCAGCCCCAGCATTTT; CDR3: CASSLGQDNQPQHF
V: TRBV28; J: TRBJ2-7; length: 12; size: -; D: TRBD1; DNA: TGTGCCAGCAATGTCAGGGGGCTCGAGCAGTACTTC; CDR3: CASNVRGLEQYF
V: TRBV12-3/TRBV12-4; J: TRBJ2-1; length: 13; size: few; D: -; DNA: TGTGCCAGCAACCGAAGGGAGTACAATGAGCAGTTCTTC; CDR3: CASNRREYNEQFF
V: TRBV5-6; J: TRBJ2-2; length: 17; size: once; D: TRBD1; DNA: TGTGCCAGCAGCTTGGGACAGGGGTCCTATGGGACCGGGGAGCTGTTTTTT; CDR3: CASSLGQGSYGTGELFF
V: TRBV18; J: TRBJ2-1; length: 16; size: -; D: TRBD1; DNA: TGTGCCAGCTCAGCGGTGGCAGGGGGCGGGCAAGGTGAGCAGTTCTTC; CDR3: CASSAVAGGGQGEQFF
V: TRBV28; J: TRBJ1-3; length: 13; size: -; D: -; DNA: TGTGCCAGCAGGCGTGGGCCTGGAAACACCATATATTTT; CDR3: CASRRGPGNTIYF
V: TRBV7-8; J: TRBJ1-1; length: 12; size: -; D: TRBD1; DNA: TGTGCCAGCAGCTTTGACAGGGGTATAGCTTTCTTT; CDR3: CASSFDRGIAFF
V: TRBV7-8; J: TRBJ2-2; length: 13; size: -; D: -; DNA: TGTGCCAGCAGCTTTAAGAACACCGGGGAGCTGTTTTTT; CDR3: CASSFKNTGELFF
V: TRBV28; J: TRBJ2-7; length: 16; size: -; D: -; DNA: TGTGCCAGCAGTCCCCCTCACACGATGGAGTCCTACGAGCAGTACTTC; CDR3: CASSPPHTMESYEQYF
V: TRBV6-5; J: TRBJ1-4; length: 13; size: once; D: -; DNA: TGTGCCACTAATGGGGTGGAGGGTGAAAAACTGTTTTTT; CDR3: CATNGVEGEKLFF
V: TRBV19; J: TRBJ1-4; length: 15; size: -; D: TRBD1; DNA: TGTGCCAGTACCGGGGACAGGGGAAGGGATGAAAAACTGTTTTTT; CDR3: CASTGDRGRDEKLFF
V: TRBV10-3; J: TRBJ2-1; length: 14; size: -; D: TRBD2; DNA: TGTGCCATCAGTAGCGGGGGGGCCCTTATTGAGCAGTTCTTC; CDR3: CAISSGGALIEQFF
V: TRBV5-1; J: TRBJ2-6; length: 16; size: -; D: -; DNA: TGCGCCAGCAGGGAGACCTTAAGCTCTGGGGCCAACGTCCTGACTTTC; CDR3: CASRETLSSGANVLTF
V: TRBV3-1/TRBV3-2; J: TRBJ1-5; length: 16; size: -; D: TRBD1; DNA: TGTGCCAGCAGCCAGGCTGGGACAGGGGGTGGTCAGCCCCAGCATTTT; CDR3: CASSQAGTGGGQPQHF
V: TRBV4-1; J: TRBJ1-4; length: 14; size: -; D: -; DNA: TGCGCCAGCAGCCACCCGGACAGCAATGAAAAACTGTTTTTT; CDR3: CASSHPDSNEKLFF
V: TRBV7-8; J: TRBJ2-5; length: 16; size: few; D: -; DNA: TGTGCCAGCAGCTTAGGGATTATCAGGGGCGAAGAGACCCAGTACTTC; CDR3: CASSLGIIRGEETQYF
V: TRBV28; J: TRBJ1-1; length: 14; size: -; D: TRBD1; DNA: TGTGCCAGCAGCAGAGTTGAGGGGGCCGAGGCAGCTTTCTTT; CDR3: CASSRVEGAEAAFF
V: TRBV5-1; J: TRBJ2-1; length: 15; size: -; D: -; DNA: TGCGCCAGCAGCTTGGGGTTGGGGGCCGACAATGAGCAGTTCTTC; CDR3: CASSLGLGADNEQFF